A selection of T cell receptor beta chains follows, all from one sample in a study of T cells in Graves' hyperthyroidism and ophthalmopathy. TCRdb processed the multiplex PCR reads anew with MiXCR; each CDR3 protein has one entry. The sample has about 52,000 distinct CDR3 sequences; around 48% are singletons. Source material: blood. These receptors were taken from a woman in her forties or fifties with Graves' ophthalmopathy. Both conserved end residues are part of each CDR3. The D gene is left open where the match is weak. Rows give clone size only sometimes, using once, few, many, or a class for an expanded clone.

D gene: -
clone size: few
V gene: TRBV20-1
J gene: TRBJ2-1
CDR3 DNA: TGCAGTGCTAGCGGAGGTGGTGCTGCGGATACGCAGTTCTTC
CDR3 protein: CSASGGGAADTQFF

D gene: TRBD1
clone size: -
V gene: TRBV12-3/TRBV12-4
J gene: TRBJ1-1
CDR3 DNA: TGTGCCAGCAGTTCGCTGGGACAGGGTCTCACTGAAGCTTGCTTT
CDR3 protein: CASSSLGQGLTEACF

D gene: TRBD1
clone size: many
V gene: TRBV4-2
J gene: TRBJ1-1
CDR3 DNA: TGTGCCAGCAGCTTGCGACAGGGGTTTGACACTGAAGCTTTCTTT
CDR3 protein: CASSLRQGFDTEAFF

D gene: -
clone size: -
V gene: TRBV19
J gene: TRBJ1-1
CDR3 DNA: TGTGCCAGTAGTGGGGGGGGGGTTGGGACTGAAACTTTCTTT
CDR3 protein: CASSGGGVGTETFF

D gene: -
clone size: -
V gene: TRBV7-2
J gene: TRBJ1-5
CDR3 DNA: TGTGCCAGCAGCTTAGCGTTGGGTTATCAGCCCCAGCATTTT
CDR3 protein: CASSLALGYQPQHF

D gene: -
clone size: many
V gene: TRBV6-4
J gene: TRBJ1-2
CDR3 DNA: TGTGCCAGCAGTTCTGGGCAGGGGCCGTACGGTGGCTACACCTTC
CDR3 protein: CASSSGQGPYGGYTF

D gene: -
clone size: medium-sized
V gene: TRBV2
J gene: TRBJ2-1
CDR3 DNA: TGTGCCAGCAGCCGCCAGAAAGTGGGGGTTGGTTATGAGCAGTTCTTC
CDR3 protein: CASSRQKVGVGYEQFF

D gene: TRBD1
clone size: many
V gene: TRBV20-1
J gene: TRBJ2-3
CDR3 DNA: TGCAGTGCTAGAGATCGGGACAGGGGGCAGGCAGATACGCAGTATTTT
CDR3 protein: CSARDRDRGQADTQYF

D gene: TRBD2
clone size: -
V gene: TRBV29-1
J gene: TRBJ2-3
CDR3 DNA: TGCAGCGTTTGGCTAGCGGGAGGTATTGTGTCAGATACGCAGTATTTT
CDR3 protein: CSVWLAGGIVSDTQYF

D gene: TRBD2
clone size: -
V gene: TRBV20-1
J gene: TRBJ2-5
CDR3 DNA: TGCAGTGCTAGAGTTGCGGGGGGGCCCAGGGAGACCCAGTACTTC
CDR3 protein: CSARVAGGPRETQYF

D gene: -
clone size: -
V gene: TRBV10-2
J gene: TRBJ1-5
CDR3 DNA: TGCGCCAGCAGTGGTGCGGGGGTCTACGAGCATTTT
CDR3 protein: CASSGAGVYEHF

D gene: TRBD2
clone size: many
V gene: TRBV2
J gene: TRBJ2-3
CDR3 DNA: TGTGCCAGCACCCCCGACGGGGCGGGGGGAGATACGCAGTATTTT
CDR3 protein: CASTPDGAGGDTQYF

D gene: -
clone size: -
V gene: TRBV19
J gene: TRBJ1-1
CDR3 DNA: TGTGCCAGTAGTATAGGGGTCGCCAACACTGAAGCTTTCTTT
CDR3 protein: CASSIGVANTEAFF

D gene: -
clone size: once
V gene: TRBV24-1
J gene: TRBJ1-1
CDR3 DNA: TGTGCCACCAGTGATTTGGGCATGGGCACTGAAGCTTTCTTT
CDR3 protein: CATSDLGMGTEAFF

D gene: -
clone size: many
V gene: TRBV7-2
J gene: TRBJ2-3
CDR3 DNA: TGTGCCAGCAGCCTGACTCCTCCGGGACGGACGGGAGTTGTGGGAGATACGCAGTATTTT
CDR3 protein: CASSLTPPGRTGVVGDTQYF

D gene: -
clone size: -
V gene: TRBV29-1
J gene: TRBJ1-2
CDR3 DNA: TGCAGCGTTGCAGGACGGGATTTGTCGGATGGCTACACCTTC
CDR3 protein: CSVAGRDLSDGYTF

D gene: TRBD1
clone size: -
V gene: TRBV7-9
J gene: TRBJ1-2
CDR3 DNA: TGTGCCAGCAGCCCTACAGGGGACTATGGCTACACCTTC
CDR3 protein: CASSPTGDYGYTF

D gene: TRBD1
clone size: -
V gene: TRBV10-3
J gene: TRBJ2-3
CDR3 DNA: TGTGCCATCAGTGGGGGACAGGAACCTACGCAGTATTTT
CDR3 protein: CAISGGQEPTQYF

D gene: -
clone size: many
V gene: TRBV20-1
J gene: TRBJ1-1
CDR3 DNA: TGCAGTGCTAGAGATCAGGGACGGTACACTGAAGCTTTCTTT
CDR3 protein: CSARDQGRYTEAFF

D gene: TRBD1
clone size: -
V gene: TRBV5-5
J gene: TRBJ1-2
CDR3 DNA: TGTGCCAGCAGCCAAGATCCCACAGGGGGCGCGGCACATGGCTACACCTTC
CDR3 protein: CASSQDPTGGAAHGYTF

D gene: -
clone size: -
V gene: TRBV24-1
J gene: TRBJ2-2
CDR3 DNA: TGTGCCACCAGTGATGACAGGGAGCTGTTTTTT
CDR3 protein: CATSDDRELFF

D gene: -
clone size: many
V gene: TRBV5-1
J gene: TRBJ1-2
CDR3 DNA: TGCGCCAGCAGCTCGGAGGTGTGGGGGCTAGGCTACACCTTC
CDR3 protein: CASSSEVWGLGYTF

D gene: -
clone size: -
V gene: TRBV19
J gene: TRBJ2-6
CDR3 DNA: TGTGCCAGTAGTACAGCCCAGACCGGGGCCAACGTCCTGACTTTC
CDR3 protein: CASSTAQTGANVLTF

D gene: -
clone size: medium-sized
V gene: TRBV7-2
J gene: TRBJ2-7
CDR3 DNA: TGTGCCAGCAGCCAAAGGGGGACGGTCTACGAGCAGTACTTC
CDR3 protein: CASSQRGTVYEQYF

D gene: -
clone size: -
V gene: TRBV10-2
J gene: TRBJ1-4
CDR3 DNA: TGCGCCAGCAGGGCGGAAATTAATGAAAAACTGTTTTTT
CDR3 protein: CASRAEINEKLFF

D gene: -
clone size: -
V gene: TRBV10-3
J gene: TRBJ2-3
CDR3 DNA: TGTGCCATCAGTGGAGTTTCAGCAGATACGCAGTATTTT
CDR3 protein: CAISGVSADTQYF

D gene: -
clone size: -
V gene: TRBV20-1
J gene: TRBJ1-5
CDR3 DNA: TGCAGTGCTAGAGACACATGGTTGGGGTATAATCAGCCCCAGCATTTT
CDR3 protein: CSARDTWLGYNQPQHF

D gene: TRBD1
clone size: -
V gene: TRBV20-1
J gene: TRBJ2-7
CDR3 DNA: TGCAGTGCTAGTACCCTACAGGGGTCCTACGAGCAGTACTTC
CDR3 protein: CSASTLQGSYEQYF

D gene: -
clone size: many
V gene: TRBV5-5
J gene: TRBJ2-3
CDR3 DNA: TGTGCCAGCAGCTTGGAGGGGGTTGGCACAGATACGCAGTATTTT
CDR3 protein: CASSLEGVGTDTQYF

D gene: -
clone size: -
V gene: TRBV9
J gene: TRBJ1-5
CDR3 DNA: TGTGCCAGCAGCTTCGCGGGAGCCCAAGAGACCCAGCATTTT
CDR3 protein: CASSFAGAQETQHF

D gene: -
clone size: -
V gene: TRBV20-1
J gene: TRBJ1-5
CDR3 DNA: TGCAGTGCTAGGCCTCCGGGACGCCTAGATGTGCATTTT
CDR3 protein: CSARPPGRLDVHF

D gene: -
clone size: many
V gene: TRBV20-1
J gene: TRBJ1-1
CDR3 DNA: TGCAGTGCCTGGGACCACCCGTGGGCTTTCTTT
CDR3 protein: CSAWDHPWAFF

D gene: -
clone size: many
V gene: TRBV29-1
J gene: TRBJ2-7
CDR3 DNA: TGCAGCGTTGCGGCCCTAGGCCTTCTTCCCTACGAGCAGTACTTC
CDR3 protein: CSVAALGLLPYEQYF

D gene: -
clone size: -
V gene: TRBV2
J gene: TRBJ1-1
CDR3 DNA: TGTGCCAGCAGCCCTACCCGGGACACTAACACTGAAGCTTTCTTT
CDR3 protein: CASSPTRDTNTEAFF

D gene: TRBD2
clone size: -
V gene: TRBV6-4
J gene: TRBJ2-1
CDR3 DNA: TGTGCCAGCAGTGACTCGACTAGCGGGACTTATGAGCAGTTCTTC
CDR3 protein: CASSDSTSGTYEQFF

D gene: -
clone size: many
V gene: TRBV9
J gene: TRBJ2-1
CDR3 DNA: TGTGCCAGCAGCGTAGTTGCGAGTAGCTCCTACAATGAGCAGTTCTTC
CDR3 protein: CASSVVASSSYNEQFF

D gene: -
clone size: many
V gene: TRBV6-5
J gene: TRBJ2-1
CDR3 DNA: TGTGCCAGCAGAAACAGGGCCAATGAGCAGTTCTTC
CDR3 protein: CASRNRANEQFF

D gene: TRBD2
clone size: many
V gene: TRBV6-6
J gene: TRBJ2-7
CDR3 DNA: TGTGCCAGCAGTTACGTAGCGGGAGCAGACGAGCAGTACTTC
CDR3 protein: CASSYVAGADEQYF

D gene: TRBD1
clone size: few
V gene: TRBV4-2
J gene: TRBJ2-4
CDR3 DNA: TGTGCCAGCAGCCCAGGACAGGGGCAAAACATTCAGTACTTC
CDR3 protein: CASSPGQGQNIQYF

D gene: -
clone size: few
V gene: TRBV27
J gene: TRBJ2-5
CDR3 DNA: TGTGCCAGCAGTTTCCAGGGACGAGAGACCCAGTACTTC
CDR3 protein: CASSFQGRETQYF

D gene: TRBD2
clone size: -
V gene: TRBV20-1
J gene: TRBJ2-3
CDR3 DNA: TGCAGTGCTTATAACCCCGCCGGGACTAGCGGGAGGGCCACAGATACGCAGTATTTT
CDR3 protein: CSAYNPAGTSGRATDTQYF

D gene: TRBD2
clone size: many
V gene: TRBV5-1
J gene: TRBJ2-2
CDR3 DNA: TGCGCCAGCAGCTTGGCCCGGACTAGCTCTACCGGGGAGCTGTTTTTT
CDR3 protein: CASSLARTSSTGELFF

D gene: -
clone size: -
V gene: TRBV20-1
J gene: TRBJ1-5
CDR3 DNA: TGCAGTGCGCTCTCGAGCAGTCGAGGAGTTCCCCAGCATTTT
CDR3 protein: CSALSSSRGVPQHF

D gene: -
clone size: many
V gene: TRBV24-1
J gene: TRBJ2-1
CDR3 DNA: TGTGCCACCAGTGATTATGGCTCAACGGAGGCTGGGGACAATGAGCAGTTCTTC
CDR3 protein: CATSDYGSTEAGDNEQFF

D gene: TRBD1
clone size: -
V gene: TRBV29-1
J gene: TRBJ1-2
CDR3 DNA: TGCAGCGTTGGAGAACAGGGGACGACTGGCTACACCTTC
CDR3 protein: CSVGEQGTTGYTF

D gene: TRBD1
clone size: few
V gene: TRBV10-2
J gene: TRBJ1-2
CDR3 DNA: TGCGCCAGCACCCGGTGGACAGGTACCTATGGCTACACCTTC
CDR3 protein: CASTRWTGTYGYTF

D gene: -
clone size: -
V gene: TRBV7-2
J gene: TRBJ2-5
CDR3 DNA: TGTGCCAGCAGCTTCGACGGACTCGATGGCGGCGAGACCCAGTACTTC
CDR3 protein: CASSFDGLDGGETQYF